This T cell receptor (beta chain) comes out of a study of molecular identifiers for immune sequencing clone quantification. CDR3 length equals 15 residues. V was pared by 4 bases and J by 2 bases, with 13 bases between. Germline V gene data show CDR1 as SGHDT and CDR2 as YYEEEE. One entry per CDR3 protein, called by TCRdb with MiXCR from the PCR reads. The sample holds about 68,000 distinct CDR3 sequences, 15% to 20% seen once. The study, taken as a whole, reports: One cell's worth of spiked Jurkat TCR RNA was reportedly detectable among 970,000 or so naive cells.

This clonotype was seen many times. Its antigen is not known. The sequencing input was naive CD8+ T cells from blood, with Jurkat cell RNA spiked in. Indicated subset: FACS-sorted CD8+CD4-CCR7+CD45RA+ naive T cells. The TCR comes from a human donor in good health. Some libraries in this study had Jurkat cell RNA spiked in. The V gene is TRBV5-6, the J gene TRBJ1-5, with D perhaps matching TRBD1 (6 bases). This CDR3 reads CASSTYREGNQPQHF. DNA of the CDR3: TGTGCCAGCAGCACCTACAGGGAGGGCAATCAGCCCCAGCATTTT.